Below are 22 T cell receptor beta chains sequenced from a single sample in a study of CD8+CD57+ T cells in acquired aplastic anemia. Profiles of TCR beta VDJ and CDR3 were generated from a genomic DNA template. TCRdb re-called the reads through MiXCR, storing one row per CDR3 protein. Of 200,000 or so distinct CDR3 sequences listed, around three fifths are singletons. Sequencing used sorted CD4+, CD8+, or CD8+CD57+ T cells (not recorded which) from PBMCs. Every receptor here comes from a human donor with severe aplastic anemia or a healthy control (not recorded which).

The chain combines TRBV9 with TRBJ1-2; 8 bases are shared with TRBD1. The CDR3 loop spans 14 amino acids. J gave up 5 bases and V 2 bases, and 5 bases lay outside the gene matches. Germline CDR1 reads SGDLS; CDR2 reads YYNGEE. The DNA for the CDR3 is TGTGCCAGCAGCGTGGACAGGGATGGGTATGGCTACACCTTC. Residues: CASSVDRDGYGYTF.

The rearrangement joins TRBV9 to TRBJ2-3, with D perhaps assigned TRBD1 or TRBD2 (6 bases each). Trimming took off 2 bases at V and 11 bases at J, with 24 bases between the two ends. CDR1 and CDR2 from the germline V gene are SGDLS and YYNGEE. The CDR3 contains 16 residues. The CDR3: CASSVSLGGLYNEQYF. The CDR3 bases are TGTGCCAGCAGCGTTTCCCTTGGGGGGCTTTACAATGAGCAGTATTTT.

The V and J genes are TRBV20-1 and TRBJ2-7; TRBD2 matches 15 bases. The V gene's germline CDR1 is DFQATT and CDR2 SNEGSKA (reference sequence). The CDR3 contains 14 residues. J was trimmed by 3 bases and V by 5 bases; bases with no gene match: 2. This CDR3 reads CSAWTSGGGYEQYF. CDR3 bases: TGCAGTGCTTGGACTAGCGGGGGGGGCTACGAGCAGTACTTC.

This chain joins TRBV20-1 and TRBJ1-5; 7 bases align to TRBD1. This CDR3 region has 14 residues. Germline V CDR1 and CDR2: DFQATT, SNEGSKA (reference sequence). Trimming took 0 bases from V and 2 from J; bases not matched to a gene: 1. The CDR3 sequence is CSAREDRGNQPQHF. The CDR3, as DNA: TGCAGTGCTAGAGAAGACAGGGGCAATCAGCCCCAGCATTTT.

The CDR3 protein is CASSLARDLNTEAFF. The CDR3 nucleotides read TGCGCCAGCAGCTTGGCAAGGGACTTGAACACTGAAGCTTTCTTT. The chain links TRBV5-1 to TRBJ1-1; D is possibly TRBD1 (5 bases). V dropped 0 bases and J dropped 0 bases, with 9 bases sitting between them. CDR1 and CDR2 from the germline V gene are SGHRS and YFSETQ. The CDR3 length is 15 residues.

In regard to this clonotype: At one boundary the junction diverges from the germline segment, which might be a read error. V gene TRBV2 combines with J gene TRBJ2-7, with D perhaps matching TRBD2 (5 bases). This CDR3 is 15 amino acids long. CDR1 and CDR2 (germline): SNHLY, FYNNEI. The CDR3 nucleotides read TGTGCCAGCAGTGGCCCGCGGACTTTCTCCCACGAGCAGTACTTC. Amino acids: CASSGPRTFSHEQYF.

A remark on this clonotype: The conserved phenylalanine or tryptophan is not found at the CDR3 terminus, so this likely reflects a read error. The V and J genes are TRBV7-8 and TRBJ1-3, with no clear D. V lost 1 base to trimming and J lost 0 bases, with 7 bases between them. The CDR3 is made up of 15 amino acids. Per germline, CDR1 SGHVS and CDR2 FQNEAQ. The CDR3 loop reads CASSLEPGSGNTIYR. Written as DNA, the CDR3 is TGTGCCAGCAGCTTAGAGCCAGGCTCTGGAAACACCATATATCGT.

The CDR3 bases are TGCGCCAGCAGCTTGACCGACGGGTTAGCCTACGAGCAGTACTTC. Amino acids: CASSLTDGLAYEQYF. V and J are TRBV5-1 and TRBJ2-7, with D unresolved. V lost 1 base, J lost 2 bases, and 13 bases lay in between. Germline V gene sequence: CDR1 SGHRS, CDR2 YFSETQ. The length of the CDR3 is 15 residues.

V is TRBV7-9 and J is TRBJ2-5; 12 nucleotides align to TRBD2. The CDR3 is made up of 14 amino acids. J was trimmed by 5 bases and V by 5 bases; bases with no gene match: 3. CDR1 SEHNR and CDR2 FQNEAQ come from the germline V gene (reference sequence). CDR3 residues: CASSPGLAGETQYF. The CDR3, as DNA: TGTGCCAGCAGCCCCGGACTAGCGGGGGAGACCCAGTACTTC.

The rearrangement joins TRBV5-1 to TRBJ2-7, with 8 positions matching TRBD1. Germline V gives CDR1 SGHRS, CDR2 YFSETQ. CDR3 size: 16 residues. Trimming cost V 4 bases and J 3 bases; bases outside gene matches: 12. The CDR3 region is CASSGRTGIRGYEQYF. The CDR3 nucleotides read TGCGCCAGCAGCGGCAGGACAGGGATTAGAGGCTACGAGCAGTACTTC.

A note on this clonotype: The junction does not match germline at one end; this may be a read error. The chain links TRBV15 to TRBJ1-1; the D is unclear. Germline-derived CDR1 and CDR2 are LNHNV and YYDKDF (reference sequence). CDR3 size: 15 residues. The CDR3 protein is CATSSSVPPNTEALF. The DNA of the CDR3 is TGTGCCACCAGCAGTTCCGTCCCCCCGAACACTGAAGCCCTCTTT.

The chain is built from TRBV19 and TRBJ2-3; the match to TRBD1 covers 11 bases. Trimming at V came to 10 bases and at J to 2 bases, leaving 5 bases not matched to a gene. Germline V gives CDR1 LNHDA, CDR2 SQIVND (reference sequence). The length of the CDR3 is 14 residues. CDR3 amino acids: CATMDRGLTDTQYF. The CDR3 DNA follows: TGTGCCACTATGGACAGGGGGCTCACAGATACGCAGTATTTT. Based on the CDR3 plus reference TRBV19 and TRBJ2-3, the full variable domain is DGGITQSPKYLFRKEGQNVTLSCEQNLNHDAMYWYRQDPGQGLRLIYYSQIVNDFQKGDIAEGYSVSREKKESFPLTVTSAQKNPTAFYLCATMDRGLTDTQYFGPGTRLTVL.

This clonotype was detected a few times. The chain joins TRBV7-9 to TRBJ2-7, with TRBD1 matching over 7 bases. The CDR3 spans 14 residues. Germline loops: CDR1 SEHNR, CDR2 FQNEAQ (reference sequence). J gave up 0 bases and V 6 bases, and 5 bases lay outside the gene matches. CDR3 sequence: CASSYGDSSYEQYF. The CDR3 coding sequence is TGTGCCAGCAGTTACGGGGACAGCTCCTACGAGCAGTACTTC. Full variable domain (remainder filled in from reference TRBV7-9 and TRBJ2-7): DTGVSQNPRHKITKRGQNVTFRCDPISEHNRLYWYRQTLGQGPEFLTYFQNEAQLEKSRLLSDRFSAERPKGSFSTLEIQRTEQGDSAMYLCASSYGDSSYEQYFGPGTRLTVT.

The gene calls are TRBV2 and TRBJ2-3; perhaps TRBD2 as D (5 bases). V lost 3 bases and J 6 bases, leaving 13 bases between the germline ends. This CDR3 is 14 amino acids long. Per germline, CDR1 SNHLY and CDR2 FYNNEI. The DNA of the CDR3 is TGTGCCAGCAGTGATCTTGCGAGAGGGGATACGCAGTATTTT. This gives the protein CASSDLARGDTQYF. The complete variable domain, with remaining parts taken from reference TRBV2 and TRBJ2-3, reads EPEVTQTPSHQVTQMGQEVILRCVPISNHLYFYWYRQILGQKVEFLVSFYNNEISEKSEIFDDQFSVERPDGSNFTLKIRSTKLEDSAMYFCASSDLARGDTQYFGPGTRLTVL.

J is TRBJ2-1 and V is TRBV20-1; 9 positions match TRBD2. The CDR3 loop spans 14 amino acids. Germline values: CDR1 DFQATT, CDR2 SNEGSKA (reference sequence). Losses at the gene ends were 3 bases for V and 1 base for J; bases not matched to a gene: 1. The CDR3 protein is CSARTSGSYNEQFF. CDR3 DNA sequence: TGCAGTGCTAGGACTAGCGGATCCTACAATGAGCAGTTCTTC.

The rearrangement uses TRBV29-1 and TRBJ1-2, with 7 bases that match TRBD1. This CDR3 contains 12 residues. Per the germline V gene, CDR1 is SQVTM and CDR2 is ANQGSEA. Trimming at V came to 6 bases and at J to 7 bases, leaving 8 bases not matched to a gene. The CDR3 is CSVLGQAPGYTF. For the CDR3, the DNA is TGCAGCGTACTCGGACAGGCCCCTGGCTACACCTTC.

The rearrangement joins TRBV20-1 to TRBJ1-1, with 9 bases lining up with TRBD1. With V trimmed by 6 bases and J by 4 bases, 12 bases remained unmatched. The germline V gene encodes CDR1 DFQATT and CDR2 SNEGSKA (reference sequence). The CDR3 has 15 amino acids. This CDR3 reads CSALTGGAWVTEAFF. In nucleotides, the CDR3 is TGCAGTGCCCTTACAGGGGGCGCGTGGGTCACTGAAGCTTTCTTT.

This clonotype appeared a few times. The chain is built from TRBV20-1 and TRBJ1-1; D is ambiguous. Germline CDR1 is DFQATT and CDR2 is SNEGSKA (reference sequence). Trimming pared 3 bases from V and 3 bases from J, leaving 14 bases between. The CDR3 runs to 14 residues. DNA of the CDR3: TGCAGTGCTAGCCCCGGGGTCGGGGACACTGAAGCTTTCTTT. Protein product: CSASPGVGDTEAFF.

V usage is TRBV11-2 and J usage is TRBJ1-1; perhaps TRBD1 as D (6 bases). V was pared by 5 bases and J by 1 base, with 17 bases between. Germline lookup yields CDR1 SGHAT and CDR2 FQNNGV. This CDR3 has 16 amino acids. The CDR3 sequence is CASSQGHRMRNTEAFF. CDR3 nucleotide sequence: TGTGCCAGCAGCCAGGGACATCGGATGAGGAACACTGAAGCTTTCTTT.

Notes on this clonotype: A junction boundary mismatches the germline segment, possibly from a read error. The genes are TRBV7-7 and TRBJ1-5; D is ambiguous. The length of the CDR3 is 13 residues. The V gene's germline CDR1 is SSHAT and CDR2 FNYEAQ (reference sequence). CDR3 nucleotides: TGTGCTAGCAGCTCAGGTCCCAATCAGCCCCAGCATTTT. Its protein is CASSSGPNQPQHF.

This clonotype was counted at least ten times. The rearrangement joins TRBV7-9 to TRBJ2-5; 14 nucleotides line up with TRBD2. The CDR3 is made up of 19 amino acids. Germline values: CDR1 SEHNR, CDR2 FQNEAQ (reference sequence). V shed 6 bases and J 1 base; nucleotides not matched to a gene: 13. This chain's CDR3 is CASSWPRLAGGQGQETQYF. The CDR3 coding sequence is TGTGCCAGCAGTTGGCCCCGACTAGCGGGGGGGCAAGGCCAAGAGACCCAGTACTTC. Full variable domain (rest looked up from reference TRBV7-9 and TRBJ2-5): DTGVSQNPRHKITKRGQNVTFRCDPISEHNRLYWYRQTLGQGPEFLTYFQNEAQLEKSRLLSDRFSAERPKGSFSTLEIQRTEQGDSAMYLCASSWPRLAGGQGQETQYFGPGTRLLVL.

This chain links TRBV9 with TRBJ1-4, with D perhaps TRBD1 (5 bases). CDR1 is SGDLS, CDR2 YYNGEE, per germline. Trimming removed 4 bases at V and 4 bases at J, with 11 bases between. The CDR3 runs to 14 residues. The CDR3 DNA reads as TGTGCCAGCAGCCAGGGAGGGAATAATGAAAAACTGTTTTTT. It translates to CASSQGGNNEKLFF.